The 28 T cell receptor beta chains below come from one sample, sequenced in a study of T cell clonotyping in hematopoietic cell transplantation. Profiling relied on immunoSEQ multiplex PCR, and the TCRdb table lists in-frame clones only, not all of them. The table lists 13,000 or so clones, around 97% of them singletons, with over 4% in the top ten. The sample was peripheral blood mononuclear cells, taken 30 days after allogeneic stem cell transplant. The receptors were sampled from a female patient aged 50-59 years who had an allogeneic stem cell transplant from an unrelated donor, so T cells may come from the graft donor. Some clones in this sample may be carry-over from other donors' samples.

This clone was recorded once. The chain's CDR3 is CAWSVRGTEAFF. DNA of the CDR3: TGTGCCTGGAGTGTACGGGGGACTGAAGCTTTCTTT. The chain carries TRBV30 and TRBJ1-1; TRBD1 might be the D (5 bases). Germline V CDR1 and CDR2: GTSNPN, SVGIG (reference sequence). The CDR3 has 12 residues. V was clipped by 0 bases and J by 5 bases, with 7 bases between them.

The DNA of the CDR3 is TGTGCCAGCAGCTCACAGGGGAATAGAGGCTATGGCTACACCTTC. Translation gives CASSSQGNRGYGYTF. The rearrangement joins TRBV7-3 to TRBJ1-2, with 7 bases fitting TRBD1. The junction had 9 bases not matched to a gene; V was cut back by 4 bases and J by 4 bases. CDR1 SGHTA and CDR2 FQGTGA come from the germline V gene. The CDR3 length is 15 residues.

This chain links TRBV10-3 with TRBJ1-2, with TRBD1 as a possible D gene (5 bases). CDR1 and CDR2 (germline): ENHRY, SYGVKD. Trimming removed 3 bases at V and 5 bases at J, with 10 bases between. CDR3 size: 13 residues. The CDR3 sequence is CAISDGAGYGYTF. The CDR3 DNA follows: TGTGCCATCAGTGACGGGGCAGGGTATGGCTACACCTTC.

CDR3 sequence (DNA): TGCGCCAGCAGCCAAGGGCGGGGACAGGGTCGTGGCGAGCAGTACTTC. Its translation is CASSQGRGQGRGEQYF. The V call is TRBV4-1, the J call TRBJ2-7; TRBD1 matches 9 bases. V gave up 1 base and J gave up 6 bases; unmatched junction bases: 10. The CDR3 runs 16 residues. CDR1 is MGHRA and CDR2 is YSYEKL in the germline V gene.

V gene TRBV29-1 combines with J gene TRBJ1-5; 9 nucleotides line up with TRBD1. CDR1 and CDR2 from the germline V gene are SQVTM and ANQGSEA. CDR3 length equals 16 residues. V lost 7 bases to trimming and J lost 6 bases; unmatched junction nucleotides: 16. The CDR3 DNA is TGCAGCGCTAAGAAGGGGACAGGGTCGCCTTCTCAGCCCCAGCATTTT. Residues: CSAKKGTGSPSQPQHF. Drawing the rest from reference TRBV29-1 and TRBJ1-5, the complete variable domain is SAVISQKPSRDICQRGTSLTIQCQVDSQVTMMFWYRQQPGQSLTLIATANQGSEATYESGFVIDKFPISRPNLTFSTLTVSNMSPEDSSIYLCSAKKGTGSPSQPQHFGDGTRLSIL.

This clone was recorded once. The chain recombines TRBV27 with TRBJ2-2, with 7 positions matching TRBD1. Germline assignment: CDR1 MNHEY and CDR2 SMNVEV (reference sequence). Trimming cost V 6 bases and J 0 bases; bases outside gene matches: 4. CDR3 length equals 15 residues. CDR3 sequence reads: CASSPQGTNTGELFF. CDR3 sequence (DNA): TGTGCCAGCAGCCCACAGGGGACGAACACCGGGGAGCTGTTTTTT.

This sequence joins TRBV19 and TRBJ1-2, with D unclear. V dropped 4 bases and J dropped 3 bases, with 18 bases sitting between them. From germline, CDR1 is LNHDA and CDR2 SQIVND (reference sequence). The length of the CDR3 is 16 residues. In DNA form, the CDR3 reads TGTGCCAGTAGTACCTCCCGCGGGGTCGGAGACTATGGCTACACCTTC. Protein sequence: CASSTSRGVGDYGYTF.

The V call is TRBV29-1, the J call TRBJ1-2; no clear D. Germline V lookup: CDR1 SQVTM, CDR2 ANQGSEA. CDR3 length: 13 amino acids. Trimming left V 5 bases short and J 4 bases short, with 14 bases between. The CDR3 region has the DNA TGCAGCGTTAGCAGCGGAAGATCCTATGGCTACACCTTC. Translation: CSVSSGRSYGYTF.

The chain uses TRBV7-3 and TRBJ1-1; no clear D. Germline lookup yields CDR1 SGHTA and CDR2 FQGTGA. V was pared by 0 bases and J by 4 bases, with 6 bases between. The CDR3 has 13 amino acids. This chain's CDR3 is CASSLTSTTEAFF. For the CDR3, the DNA is TGTGCCAGCAGCTTAACAAGTACCACTGAAGCTTTCTTT.

This chain joins TRBV7-3 and TRBJ2-7, with 7 bases aligning to TRBD1. The CDR3 spans 13 residues. Trimming took 10 bases from V and 5 from J; bases not matched to a gene: 11. In germline, CDR1 is SGHTA, CDR2 FQGTGA. In DNA form, the CDR3 reads TGTGCCACCTTACAGGGGAGCTTCCACGAGCAGTACTTC. Translating it yields CATLQGSFHEQYF.

This chain connects TRBV6-6 to TRBJ1-6; TRBD1 might be the D (6 bases). CDR1 MNHNY and CDR2 SVGAGI come from the germline V gene (reference sequence). The V and J ends lost 6 bases and 7 bases respectively, with 19 bases between them. This CDR3 region has 16 residues. CDR3 in amino acids: CASRDTTGRWNSPLHF. The DNA of the CDR3 is TGTGCCAGCAGGGACACAACAGGGAGATGGAATTCACCCCTCCACTTT.

The sample holds one count of this clone. This chain joins TRBV6-4 and TRBJ1-1; 7 bases are shared with TRBD1. Germline V gene sequence: CDR1 MRHNA, CDR2 SNTAGT. The CDR3 extends over 15 amino acids. The V gene end was trimmed by 3 bases and the J gene end by 7 bases; junction bases not matched to a gene: 11. CDR3 sequence: CASSEAVGTAGEAFF. The CDR3 DNA follows: TGTGCCAGCAGTGAGGCGGTGGGGACAGCGGGTGAAGCTTTCTTT.

V is TRBV6-4 and J is TRBJ1-1, with 7 bases fitting TRBD1. CDR1 and CDR2 (germline): MRHNA, SNTAGT. This CDR3 comprises 14 residues. J was trimmed by 4 bases and V by 5 bases; bases with no gene match: 7. CDR3 amino acids: CASSPEQGSTEAFF. In nucleotides, the CDR3 is TGTGCCAGCAGTCCTGAACAGGGGAGCACTGAAGCTTTCTTT.

The chain joins TRBV19 to TRBJ1-2, with a possible D match to TRBD1 (5 bases). Germline CDR1 reads LNHDA; CDR2 reads SQIVND (reference sequence). The CDR3 spans 14 residues. The V end lost 1 base, the J end lost 6 bases, and 12 bases lay between the germline ends. The CDR3 here is CASSIAAGKDGYTF. CDR3 sequence (DNA): TGTGCCAGTAGTATAGCTGCAGGGAAGGATGGCTACACCTTC.

J is TRBJ1-4 and V is TRBV7-8; 9 positions agree with TRBD1. CDR3 length equals 14 residues. From germline, CDR1 is SGHVS and CDR2 FQNEAQ. V gave up 5 bases and J gave up 6 bases; unmatched junction bases: 4. CDR3: CASSLGQGDEKLFF. CDR3 bases: TGTGCCAGCAGCCTGGGACAGGGAGATGAAAAACTGTTTTTT. The full variable domain, with the rest looked up from reference TRBV7-8 and TRBJ1-4, is GAGVSQSPRYKVAKRGQDVALRCDPISGHVSLFWYQQALGQGPEFLTYFQNEAQLDKSGLPSDRFFAERPEGSVSTLKIQRTQQEDSAVYLCASSLGQGDEKLFFGSGTQLSVL.

In this sample, this clone turned up a few times. V gene TRBV5-1 combines with J gene TRBJ2-5, with TRBD1 matching over 10 bases. The ends lost 5 bases at V and 5 bases at J; junction bases unmatched: 6. The CDR3 is made up of 14 amino acids. Germline CDR1 is SGHRS and CDR2 is YFSETQ. DNA for the CDR3: TGCGCCAGCAGGTTCCGGGACAGGGGCGAGACCCAGTACTTC. This sequence encodes CASRFRDRGETQYF.

This clone is a singleton in its sample. The CDR3 here is CASSPGGPTDTQYF. CDR3 sequence (DNA): TGTGCCAGCAGCCCGGGGGGGCCCACAGATACGCAGTATTTT. The V gene is TRBV11-2, the J gene TRBJ2-3; TRBD2 aligns across 8 bases. The trim removed 5 bases at V and 2 bases at J, leaving 3 bases unmatched. CDR3 length equals 14 residues. Germline CDR1 reads SGHAT; CDR2 reads FQNNGV.

Here the CDR3 reads CASSGTKGEKLFF. For the CDR3, the DNA is TGCGCCAGCAGTGGAACAAAGGGGGAAAAACTGTTTTTT. This chain uses TRBV10-2 with TRBJ1-4, with D perhaps matching TRBD1 (5 bases). The germline V and J ends were trimmed by 4 bases and 8 bases, with 11 bases remaining between them. The V gene's germline CDR1 is WSHSY and CDR2 SAAADI. The length of the CDR3 is 13 residues.

The chain recombines TRBV6-1 with TRBJ2-3; D gene uncertain. V was shortened by 1 base and J by 1 base, with 9 bases between the two germline ends. There are 15 residues in the CDR3. The germline V gene has CDR1 MNHNS and CDR2 SASEGT. CDR3 bases: TGTGCCAGCAGTGAAGTTAGCACGGGCACAGATACGCAGTATTTT. It specifies CASSEVSTGTDTQYF.

Here the CDR3 reads CASPGQDPHPQHF. In nucleotides, the CDR3 is TGTGCCAGCCCTGGACAGGACCCTCACCCCCAGCATTTT. The rearrangement joins TRBV21-1 to TRBJ1-5; TRBD1 is the table's D call, not checked against the DNA. TRBV21-1 is a pseudogene segment. There are 13 residues in the CDR3.

V gene TRBV5-6 combines with J gene TRBJ2-5, with 7 bases fitting TRBD1. There are 13 residues in the CDR3. Germline CDR1 reads SGHDT; CDR2 reads YYEEEE. Trimming at V came to 4 bases and at J to 5 bases, leaving 5 bases not matched to a gene. CDR3 residues: CASSPTGVETQYF. CDR3 in DNA: TGTGCCAGCAGCCCAACAGGGGTTGAGACCCAGTACTTC.

The chain combines TRBV30 with TRBJ2-5; the match to TRBD2 covers 13 bases. The CDR3 contains 15 residues. Unmatched junction bases numbered 3, after V lost 1 base and J lost 4 bases. From germline, CDR1 is GTSNPN and CDR2 SVGIG (reference sequence). In nucleotides, the CDR3 is TGTGCCTGGAGTGGGAGGACTAGCGGGGGAGAGACCCAGTACTTC. Translated: CAWSGRTSGGETQYF.

The CDR3 bases are TGTGCCAGCAGACAAACAGACAATAGCAATCAGCCCCAGCATTTT. Translated, it gives CASRQTDNSNQPQHF. V gene TRBV2 combines with J gene TRBJ1-5; the D is unclear. This CDR3 has 15 residues. Per germline, CDR1 SNHLY and CDR2 FYNNEI. V was cut by 6 bases and J by 0 bases, with 12 bases left in between.

The J gene is TRBJ1-2, the V gene TRBV10-3; possibly TRBD1 for D (5 bases). Germline CDR1 reads ENHRY; CDR2 reads SYGVKD. The CDR3 has 14 residues. The germline V and J ends were trimmed by 10 bases and 6 bases, with 21 bases remaining between them. The CDR3 DNA is TGTGCCACCCGGGGACTGATTAACGGAGATGGCTACACCTTC. Encoded protein: CATRGLINGDGYTF.

The chain carries TRBV19 and TRBJ1-4; a weak D match, TRBD1 (5 bases). Germline V gene data show CDR1 as LNHDA and CDR2 as SQIVND (reference sequence). The CDR3 has 15 residues. The V and J ends lost 7 bases and 8 bases respectively, with 20 bases between them. This chain's CDR3 is CASTSTGGGREKLFF. The CDR3 nucleotides are TGTGCCAGTACTTCGACGGGGGGGGGACGGGAAAAACTGTTTTTT. The full variable domain, its missing parts supplied by reference TRBV19 and TRBJ1-4, is DGGITQSPKYLFRKEGQNVTLSCEQNLNHDAMYWYRQDPGQGLRLIYYSQIVNDFQKGDIAEGYSVSREKKESFPLTVTSAQKNPTAFYLCASTSTGGGREKLFFGSGTQLSVL.

V usage is TRBV6-6 and J usage is TRBJ2-7; D is unresolved. The germline V gene has CDR1 MNHNY and CDR2 SVGAGI (reference sequence). V lost 0 bases, J lost 4 bases, and 13 bases lay in between. The CDR3 loop spans 15 amino acids. The CDR3 region is CASSYSSGEGYEQYF. As DNA, the CDR3 is TGTGCCAGCAGTTACTCGTCGGGTGAAGGGTACGAGCAGTACTTC.

The rearrangement links TRBV6-5 to TRBJ2-5; D is undetermined. The CDR3 is 11 amino acids. Germline V CDR1 and CDR2: MNHEY, SVGAGI. Trimming cost V 4 bases and J 6 bases, with 6 bases left between them. The CDR3 sequence is CASSWKQTQYF. Written as DNA, the CDR3 is TGTGCCAGCAGTTGGAAACAGACCCAGTACTTC.

The V gene is TRBV25-1, the J gene TRBJ1-1; 7 bases align to TRBD1. CDR3 size: 13 residues. The ends lost 3 bases at V and 9 bases at J; junction bases unmatched: 7. From germline, CDR1 is MGHDK and CDR2 SYGVNS. The CDR3, as DNA: TGTGCCAGCAGTGAGCCAGGGGGTCGAAAAGCTTTCTTT. Residues: CASSEPGGRKAFF.